The 8 T cell receptor beta chains in this list originate from one sample, sequenced in a study of brain T cells in children with intractable seizures. Assay: immunoSEQ multiplex PCR; the TCRdb copy retains only in-frame clones and omits some. The table lists around 80,000 clones, around nine tenths of them singletons, with around 24% in the top ten. The specimen was peripheral blood, collected at surgery. Receptors originate from a girl aged 2-15 years with Rasmussen encephalitis and intractable seizures.

This clone was picked up one time. The genes are TRBV24-1 and TRBJ2-1; 10 bases align to TRBD2. There are 16 residues in the CDR3. Germline V CDR1 and CDR2: KGHDR, SFDVKD. The J segment lost 2 bases and the V segment lost 4 bases, leaving 4 bases of the junction unmatched. CDR3 coding DNA: TGTGCCACCAGTGAGGCTAGCGGGGGTCCCTACAATGAGCAGTTCTTC. Its translation: CATSEASGGPYNEQFF.

The genes are TRBV6-6 and TRBJ1-6, with D maybe TRBD1 (5 bases). The V end lost 6 bases, the J end lost 0 bases, and 12 bases lay between the germline ends. The CDR3 runs to 16 residues. CDR1 is MNHNY and CDR2 is SVGAGI in the germline V gene (reference sequence). The CDR3 is CASSLRGSSYNSPLHF. CDR3 DNA: TGTGCCAGCAGCCTGCGGGGGAGCTCCTATAATTCACCCCTCCACTTT.

This chain joins TRBV9 and TRBJ1-1, with D possibly being TRBD1 (6 bases). This CDR3 contains 14 residues. Germline CDR1 is SGDLS and CDR2 is YYNGEE. V was pared by 0 bases and J by 4 bases, with 10 bases between. CDR3 in amino acids: CASSVGQGSTEAFF. The CDR3 nucleotides are TGTGCCAGCAGCGTAGGTCAGGGGAGCACTGAAGCTTTCTTT.

The J gene is TRBJ2-5, the V gene TRBV2; TRBD2 agrees at 9 bases. Germline CDR1 SNHLY, CDR2 FYNNEI. With 2 bases clipped from V and 5 bases from J, the junction kept 3 bases outside the gene matches. The CDR3 has 14 residues. The CDR3 DNA follows: TGTGCCAGCAGTGAATCAAGCGGGGGGGAGACCCAGTACTTC. This translates into CASSESSGGETQYF.

The chain recombines TRBV5-1 with TRBJ2-7; 8 nucleotides agree with TRBD2. The CDR3 is made up of 15 amino acids. Trimming cost V 2 bases and J 7 bases; bases outside gene matches: 11. From germline, CDR1 is SGHRS and CDR2 YFSETQ. CDR3 nucleotides: TGCGCCAGCAGCTTCCCCTCCGGGACTAGGTGGGAGCAGTACTTC. Its protein product is CASSFPSGTRWEQYF.

The chain joins TRBV30 to TRBJ2-7, with 7 positions matching TRBD1. Looked up from germline, CDR1 is GTSNPN and CDR2 is SVGIG (reference sequence). CDR3 size: 14 residues. Unmatched junction bases numbered 5, after V lost 3 bases and J lost 0 bases. The CDR3 DNA reads as TGTGCCTGGAGAGGGGGCCTGAGCTCCTACGAGCAGTACTTC. Protein product: CAWRGGLSSYEQYF.

V is TRBV3-1 (or the pseudogene TRBV3-2) and J is TRBJ2-3; tentatively, D is TRBD2 (6 bases). Trimming pared 4 bases from V and 0 bases from J, leaving 11 bases between. Germline V CDR1 and CDR2: LGHDT, YNNKEL (reference sequence). CDR3 length equals 15 residues. For the CDR3, the DNA is TGTGCCAGCAGCCGGTGGGGGGTAAGCACAGATACGCAGTATTTT. Residues: CASSRWGVSTDTQYF.

The CDR3 DNA is TGTGCCAGCAGTTCGACGGACGGGAATCAGCCCCAGCATTTT. Translating gives CASSSTDGNQPQHF. The chain employs TRBV28 and TRBJ1-5, with D unresolved. The CDR3 spans 14 residues. The V gene's germline CDR1 is MDHEN and CDR2 SYDVKM. Trimming took 4 bases from V and 4 from J, leaving 11 bases between them.